A selection of T cell receptor beta chains follows, all from one sample in a study of blood T cell repertoires in COVID-19. The assay was immunoSEQ multiplex PCR, and TCRdb's table has in-frame clones only and misses some. The sample carries about 240,000 clones, about 90% recorded once. Sequenced sample: PBMCs or T cells enriched from blood (not recorded which). Every receptor here comes from a woman aged 40 to 50 with acute COVID-19. Both conserved end residues are part of each CDR3. The D gene is left open where the match is weak. Size values are once, few and many counts, or a class for expanded clones, and some rows have none.

>TRBV6-2/TRBV6-3|TRBJ1-1|TRBD1|-|15
CASSSVRQGNTEAFF
TGTGCCAGCAGTTCGGTGAGACAGGGGAACACTGAAGCTTTCTTT
>TRBV5-1|TRBJ2-3|TRBD2|-|18
CASSSGLAGGTITDTQYF
TGCGCCAGCAGCTCGGGACTAGCGGGAGGTACTATCACAGATACGCAGTATTTT
>TRBV6-1|TRBJ1-1|-|-|15
CASSEQGQMNTEAFF
TGTGCCAGCAGTGAACAAGGACAAATGAACACTGAAGCTTTCTTT
>TRBV5-1|TRBJ2-7|-|once|14
CASSLAEFTYEQYF
TGCGCCAGCAGCTTGGCCGAGTTTACCTACGAGCAGTACTTC
>TRBV10-1|TRBJ2-7|TRBD2|-|15
CASTRASGRAYEQYF
TGCGCCAGCACTCGGGCTAGCGGGAGAGCCTACGAGCAGTACTTC
>TRBV6-5|TRBJ2-7|-|-|13
CASSMTEYYEQYF
TGTGCCAGCAGTATGACAGAGTACTACGAGCAGTACTTC
>TRBV2|TRBJ2-3|-|-|15
CASKSGGRSTDTQYF
TGTGCCAGCAAATCTGGGGGGAGGAGCACAGATACGCAGTATTTT
>TRBV6-4|TRBJ1-4|TRBD1|-|18
CASSASREKQGQNEKLFF
TGTGCCAGCAGTGCCTCTCGGGAGAAACAGGGGCAAAATGAAAAACTGTTTTTT
>TRBV4-2|TRBJ2-1|-|few|13
CASSQTRNAEQFF
TGTGCCAGCAGCCAAACGAGAAACGCTGAGCAGTTCTTC
>TRBV7-3|TRBJ2-4|-|-|13
CASRGRDKNIQYF
TGTGCCAGCAGGGGCAGGGACAAAAACATTCAGTACTTC
>TRBV30|TRBJ1-1|TRBD1|-|13
CASTRSGGPIYFF
TGTGCCTCTACAAGGTCAGGGGGTCCCATCTATTTCTTT
>TRBV9|TRBJ2-3|-|-|14
CASSVMILGDTQYF
TGTGCCAGCAGCGTCATGATACTAGGAGATACGCAGTATTTT
>TRBV4-1|TRBJ2-2|TRBD2|-|17
CASSQSTSGRHMGELFF
TGCGCCAGCAGCCAATCTACTAGCGGGAGGCATATGGGGGAGCTGTTTTTT
>TRBV6-5|TRBJ1-6|TRBD1|-|14
CASSTGQGTSPLHF
TGTGCCAGCAGTACGGGACAGGGAACTTCACCCCTCCACTTT
>TRBV5-1|TRBJ1-6|-|-|15
CASSLESGDNSPLHF
TGCGCCAGCAGCTTGGAGTCAGGGGATAATTCACCCCTCCACTTT
>TRBV5-1|TRBJ2-4|-|-|15
CASSLGAGTKNIQYF
TGCGCCAGCAGCTTGGGTGCAGGGACCAAAAACATTCAGTACTTC
>TRBV5-4|TRBJ2-3|-|-|12
CASGEGTDTQYF
TGTGCCAGTGGGGAGGGCACAGATACGCAGTATTTT
>TRBV6-1|TRBJ1-5|-|-|14
CASREGGLNQPQHF
TGTGCCAGCAGGGAAGGTGGGCTCAATCAGCCCCAGCATTTT
>TRBV11-2|TRBJ2-3|-|-|16
CASSLVSGIGTDTQYF
TGTGCCAGCAGCTTAGTTTCCGGGATCGGCACAGATACGCAGTATTTT
>TRBV2|TRBJ2-5|-|-|14
CASSETTGEETQYF
TGTGCCAGCAGTGAAACGACGGGAGAAGAGACCCAGTACTTC
>TRBV7-9|TRBJ2-7|TRBD1|-|17
CASSLGLGGQGSYEQYF
TGTGCCAGCAGCTTAGGCTTAGGGGGACAGGGCTCCTACGAGCAGTACTTC
>TRBV28|TRBJ2-1|TRBD2|-|17
CASSLFRLADYYNEQFF
TGTGCCAGCAGTTTATTTAGACTAGCGGACTACTACAATGAGCAGTTCTTC
>TRBV19|TRBJ2-1|-|-|13
CASSRRDYNEQFF
TGTGCCAGTAGTCGACGGGACTACAATGAGCAGTTCTTC
>TRBV23-1|TRBJ1-6|-|few|16
CASSQGQAFKFLYLHF
TGCGCCAGCAGTCAGGGTCAGGCGTTTAAGTTTCTCTATCTCCACTTT
>TRBV10-3|TRBJ1-1|TRBD1|-|13
CAITTGGWTEAFF
TGTGCCATCACTACAGGGGGATGGACTGAAGCTTTCTTT
>TRBV11-2|TRBJ1-4|-|-|14
CASSLRGANEKLFF
TGTGCCAGCAGCTTACGGGGGGCTAATGAAAAACTGTTTTTT
>TRBV6-5|TRBJ2-7|TRBD2|once|15
CASRPRTSGPYEQYF
TGTGCCAGCAGGCCCCGGACTAGCGGACCCTACGAGCAGTACTTC
>TRBV5-6|TRBJ2-7|TRBD1|-|13
CASSRDSTYEQYF
TGTGCCAGCAGCAGGGACAGCACCTACGAGCAGTACTTC
>TRBV7-3|TRBJ2-4|TRBD1|-|14
CASSPGQGGYIQYF
TGTGCCAGCAGCCCCGGACAGGGGGGATACATTCAGTACTTC
>TRBV19|TRBJ1-1|-|-|13
CASRQGRNTEAFF
TGTGCCAGTAGACAGGGACGGAACACTGAAGCTTTCTTT
>TRBV28|TRBJ1-4|-|once|15
CASSSLRVKNEKLFF
TGTGCCAGCAGTTCCCTTCGGGTCAAAAATGAAAAACTGTTTTTT
>TRBV7-2|TRBJ2-3|-|-|15
CASSLKSGEFATQYF
TGTGCCAGCAGCTTAAAGTCTGGGGAGTTTGCTACGCAGTATTTT
>TRBV15|TRBJ2-7|-|few|17
CATSRPRGSADGGEQYF
TGTGCCACCAGCAGACCCCGAGGTTCCGCGGACGGAGGGGAGCAGTACTTC
>TRBV3-1/TRBV3-2|TRBJ2-7|-|once|14
CASSPFSGGSEQYF
TGTGCCAGCAGCCCGTTCAGTGGAGGGTCGGAGCAGTACTTC
>TRBV30|TRBJ1-2|TRBD1|-|13
CAWTRTGGYGYTF
TGTGCCTGGACCAGGACAGGGGGCTATGGCTACACCTTT
>TRBV5-1|TRBJ2-5|-|-|17
CASKRAAVGPMGETQYF
TGCGCCAGCAAAAGGGCCGCGGTGGGGCCTATGGGAGAGACCCAGTACTTC
>TRBV6-2/TRBV6-3|TRBJ1-5|-|-|13
CASSLGGDQPQHF
TGTGCCAGCAGCTTGGGGGGAGATCAGCCCCAGCATTTT
>TRBV4-1|TRBJ2-1|TRBD2|-|16
CASSQDDAGEYNEQFF
TGCGCCAGCAGCCAAGACGATGCGGGAGAGTACAATGAGCAGTTCTTC
>TRBV9|TRBJ2-7|TRBD1|-|15
CASSKRDRGSYEQYF
TGTGCCAGCAGCAAGAGGGACAGGGGCTCCTACGAGCAGTACTTC
>TRBV9|TRBJ1-1|-|-|14
CASSVEGGNTEAFF
TGTGCCAGCAGCGTAGAGGGAGGGAACACTGAAGCTTTCTTT
>TRBV5-1|TRBJ2-1|TRBD2|few|14
CASVGLAGEGEQFF
TGCGCCAGCGTTGGACTAGCGGGAGAAGGTGAGCAGTTCTTC
>TRBV10-3|TRBJ2-1|-|-|15
CAIRAGPGGSNEQFF
TGTGCCATCAGGGCCGGGCCCGGAGGCTCCAATGAGCAGTTCTTC
>TRBV27|TRBJ1-1|-|once|17
CASSLLGGRRMNTEAFF
TGTGCCAGCAGTTTATTGGGGGGAAGGAGAATGAACACTGAAGCTTTCTTT
>TRBV19|TRBJ2-7|TRBD2|-|14
CASSQTSGSYEQYF
TGTGCCAGTAGTCAGACTAGCGGCTCCTACGAGCAGTACTTC
>TRBV9|TRBJ2-5|-|-|11
CASSDKETQYF
TGTGCCAGCAGCGATAAAGAGACCCAGTACTTC
>TRBV5-4|TRBJ1-2|-|-|15
CASSLEAGRGYGYTF
TGTGCCAGCAGCTTGGAAGCGGGACGTGGCTATGGCTACACCTTC
>TRBV21-1|TRBJ2-7|-|-|13
CASSNKLAEEQYF
TGTGCCAGCAGCAACAAACTAGCTGAGGAGCAGTACTTC
>TRBV5-8|TRBJ2-6|-|-|17
CASSLDGSHSGANVLTF
TGTGCCAGCAGCTTGGACGGGAGCCACTCTGGGGCCAACGTCCTGACTTTC
>TRBV10-1|TRBJ1-1|-|once|13
CASTGKEDTEAFF
TGCGCCAGCACCGGGAAGGAGGACACTGAAGCTTTCTTT
>TRBV27|TRBJ1-2|-|-|13
CASSLGPRRGYTF
TGTGCCAGCAGTTTAGGCCCTCGGAGGGGCTACACCTTC
>TRBV5-4|TRBJ1-1|TRBD1|once|15
CASSWGDRGVTEAFF
TGTGCCAGCAGCTGGGGAGACAGGGGCGTCACTGAAGCTTTCTTT
>TRBV9|TRBJ2-7|TRBD2|-|14
CASSVDGRAYEQYF
TGTGCCAGCAGCGTAGATGGGAGGGCCTACGAGCAGTACTTC
>TRBV7-3|TRBJ2-2|TRBD2|-|15
CASSPQGLYTGELFF
TGTGCCAGCAGCCCTCAGGGACTATACACCGGGGAGCTGTTTTTT
>TRBV6-4|TRBJ2-1|TRBD2|-|15
CASSPLAGEGNEQFF
TGTGCCAGCAGCCCACTAGCGGGAGAAGGAAATGAGCAGTTCTTC